Listed here are 7 T cell receptor beta chains from one sample, sequenced in a study of cytotoxic CD8 clonotypes in ibrutinib-treated CLL. Sequencing used immunoSEQ multiplex PCR; TCRdb keeps in-frame clones, though not all of them. The sample lists roughly 70,000 clones, around nine tenths occurring once. Sequencing was performed on PBMCs, taken after 12 months of ibrutinib treatment. These receptors all come from a human donor with chronic lymphocytic leukemia.

The V gene is TRBV6-6, the J gene TRBJ2-3; D assignment may be TRBD1 or TRBD2 (5 bases each). The V end lost 2 bases, the J end lost 7 bases, and 7 bases lay between the germline ends. CDR3 length: 12 amino acids. Germline V gene sequence: CDR1 MNHNY, CDR2 SVGAGI (reference sequence). CDR3 DNA: TGTGCCAGCAGTTACGGGACGAATACGCAGTATTTT. Protein product: CASSYGTNTQYF.

V gene TRBV30 combines with J gene TRBJ1-1, with D perhaps matching TRBD1 (6 bases). Trimming cost V 5 bases and J 5 bases, with 12 bases left between them. Per germline, CDR1 GTSNPN and CDR2 SVGIG (reference sequence). There are 12 residues in the CDR3. CDR3 protein: CAWGLGGTEAFF. Written as DNA, the CDR3 is TGTGCCTGGGGTCTAGGGGGAACTGAAGCTTTCTTT. The full variable domain, rest sourced from reference TRBV30 and TRBJ1-1, is SQTIHQWPATLVQPVGSPLSLECTVEGTSNPNLYWYRQAAGRGLQLLFYSVGIGQISSEVPQNLSASRPQDRQFILSSKKLLLSDSGFYLCAWGLGGTEAFFGQGTRLTVV.

The CDR3 reads CASEPSRYWTGGYGYTF. The CDR3 DNA reads as TGTGCCTCCGAACCAAGCCGATATTGGACAGGCGGTTATGGCTACACCTTC. This chain joins TRBV30 and TRBJ1-2, with TRBD1 matching 7 bases. CDR3 size: 17 residues. CDR1 is GTSNPN, CDR2 SVGIG, per germline (reference sequence). The ends lost 7 bases at V and 5 bases at J; junction bases unmatched: 22. The whole variable domain, filled in from reference TRBV30 and TRBJ1-2, reads SQTIHQWPATLVQPVGSPLSLECTVEGTSNPNLYWYRQAAGRGLQLLFYSVGIGQISSEVPQNLSASRPQDRQFILSSKKLLLSDSGFYLCASEPSRYWTGGYGYTFGSGTRLTVV.

V usage is TRBV28 and J usage is TRBJ2-7, with TRBD1 matching 10 bases. Germline CDR1 is MDHEN and CDR2 is SYDVKM. The V and J ends lost 4 bases and 7 bases, in that order; junction bases with no gene match: 10. The CDR3 spans 15 residues. CDR3: CASSSAGTGAGEQYF. CDR3 DNA sequence: TGTGCCAGCAGTTCCGCCGGGACAGGGGCGGGAGAGCAGTACTTC. The full variable domain, in which reference TRBV28 and TRBJ2-7 provide the parts outside the CDR3, is DVKVTQSSRYLVKRTGEKVFLECVQDMDHENMFWYRQDPGLGLRLIYFSYDVKMKEKGDIPEGYSVSREKKERFSLILESASTNQTSMYLCASSSAGTGAGEQYFGPGTRLTVT.

This chain connects TRBV7-9 to TRBJ2-1; D gene unclear. The CDR3 spans 12 residues. Germline loops: CDR1 SEHNR, CDR2 FQNEAQ (reference sequence). V gave up 8 bases and J gave up 3 bases, with 8 bases separating them. The chain's CDR3 is CASSQSYNEQFF. In DNA form, the CDR3 reads TGTGCCAGCTCCCAAAGCTACAATGAGCAGTTCTTC.

In this sample, this clone turned up once. The rearrangement uses TRBV18 and TRBJ2-1, with 14 bases fitting TRBD2. The CDR3 totals 16 residues. Unmatched junction bases numbered 5, after V lost 3 bases and J lost 7 bases. CDR1 is KGHSH and CDR2 is LQKENI in the germline V gene. Here the CDR3 DNA reads TGTGCCAGCTCACCGTCCGGGACTAGCGGGAGTAATGAGCAGTTCTTC. Amino acid sequence: CASSPSGTSGSNEQFF.

V and J are TRBV7-3 and TRBJ2-7, with 8 nucleotides matching TRBD1. CDR3 size: 14 residues. The V gene end was trimmed by 5 bases and the J gene end by 6 bases; junction bases not matched to a gene: 9. Germline CDR1 and CDR2: SGHTA and FQGTGA. Written as DNA, the CDR3 is TGTGCCAGCAGCCGTGGACAGGGCGCGGGCGAGCAGTACTTC. It yields the protein CASSRGQGAGEQYF.